Reported below is one TCR beta chain. This sample stems from a study of blood T cell repertoires in COVID-19. Recovered status applied to Cohort 3 donors who had two consecutive negative PCRs. It also applied to those with clearance or with symptom resolution. Assay: immunoSEQ multiplex PCR; the TCRdb copy retains only in-frame clones and omits some. The sample has some 270,000 clones; around 82% are singletons. Sequencing was carried out using PBMCs or T cells enriched from blood (not recorded which). The clonotype was recovered from a man aged 50 to 60 who had recovered from COVID-19.

CDR3 residues: CASSLRGSIYGYTF. The DNA of the CDR3 is TGTGCCAGCTCCCTAAGGGGAAGCATCTATGGCTACACCTTC. V gene TRBV5-8 combines with J gene TRBJ1-2, with TRBD1 as a possible D gene (5 bases). Trimming cost V 7 bases and J 4 bases, with 17 bases left between them. Germline-derived CDR1 and CDR2 are SGHTS and YDEGEE. This CDR3 is built from 14 residues.